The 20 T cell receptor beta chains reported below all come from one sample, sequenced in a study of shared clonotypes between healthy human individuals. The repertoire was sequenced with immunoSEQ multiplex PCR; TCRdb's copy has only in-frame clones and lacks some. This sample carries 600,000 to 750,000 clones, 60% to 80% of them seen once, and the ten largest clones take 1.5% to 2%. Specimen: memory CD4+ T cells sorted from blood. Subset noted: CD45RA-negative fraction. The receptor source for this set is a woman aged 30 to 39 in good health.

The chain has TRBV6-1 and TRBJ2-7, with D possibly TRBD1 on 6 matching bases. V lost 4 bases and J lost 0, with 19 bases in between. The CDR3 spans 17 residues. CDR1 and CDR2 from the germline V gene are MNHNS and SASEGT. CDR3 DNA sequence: TGTGCCAGCAGTGCGGGGACACCGACGGACCTCTCCTACGAGCAGTACTTC. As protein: CASSAGTPTDLSYEQYF.

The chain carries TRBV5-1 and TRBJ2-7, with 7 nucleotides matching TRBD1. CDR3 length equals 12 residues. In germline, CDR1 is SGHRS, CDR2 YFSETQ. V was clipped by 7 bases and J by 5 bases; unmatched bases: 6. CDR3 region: CASRAGGNEQYF. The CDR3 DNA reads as TGCGCCAGCCGAGCAGGGGGAAACGAGCAGTACTTC. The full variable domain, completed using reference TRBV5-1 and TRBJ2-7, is KAGVTQTPRYLIKTRGQQVTLSCSPISGHRSVSWYQQTPGQGLQFLFEYFSETQRNKGNFPGRFSGRQFSNSRSEMNVSTLELGDSALYLCASRAGGNEQYFGPGTRLTVT.

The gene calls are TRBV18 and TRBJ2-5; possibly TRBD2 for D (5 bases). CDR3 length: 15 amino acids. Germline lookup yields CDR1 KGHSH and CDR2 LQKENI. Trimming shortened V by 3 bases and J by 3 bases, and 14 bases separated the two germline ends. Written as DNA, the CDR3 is TGTGCCAGCTCACCGACGAGGACCGGGGAAGAGACCCAGTACTTC. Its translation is CASSPTRTGEETQYF.

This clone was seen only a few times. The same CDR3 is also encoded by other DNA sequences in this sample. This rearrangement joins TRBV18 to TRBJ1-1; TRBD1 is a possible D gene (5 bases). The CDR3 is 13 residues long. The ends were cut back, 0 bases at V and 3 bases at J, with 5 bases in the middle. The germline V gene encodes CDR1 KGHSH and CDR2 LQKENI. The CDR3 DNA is TGTGCCAGCTCACCACCAGGGGACACTGAAGCTTTCTTT. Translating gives CASSPPGDTEAFF. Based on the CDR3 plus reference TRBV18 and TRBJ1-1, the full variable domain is NAGVMQNPRHLVRRRGQEARLRCSPMKGHSHVYWYRQLPEEGLKFMVYLQKENIIDESGMPKERFSAEFPKEGPSILRIQQVVRGDSAAYFCASSPPGDTEAFFGQGTRLTVV.

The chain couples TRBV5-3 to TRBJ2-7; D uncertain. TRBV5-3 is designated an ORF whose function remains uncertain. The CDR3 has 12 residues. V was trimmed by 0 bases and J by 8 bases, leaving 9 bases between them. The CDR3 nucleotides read TGTGCCAGAAGCTTGGGGTTTGGTAAGCAGTACTTC. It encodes CARSLGFGKQYF.

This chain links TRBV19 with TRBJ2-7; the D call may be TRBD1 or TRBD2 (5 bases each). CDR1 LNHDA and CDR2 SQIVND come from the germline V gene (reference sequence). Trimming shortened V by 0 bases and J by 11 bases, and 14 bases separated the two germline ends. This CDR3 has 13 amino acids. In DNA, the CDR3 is TGTGCCAGTAGTATAGATCGTCGAGGGACGGAGTACTTC. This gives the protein CASSIDRRGTEYF.

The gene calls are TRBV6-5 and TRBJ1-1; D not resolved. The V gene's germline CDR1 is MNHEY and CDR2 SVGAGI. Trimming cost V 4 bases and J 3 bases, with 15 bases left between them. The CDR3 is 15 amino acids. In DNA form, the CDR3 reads TGTGCCAGCAGTTCCCCCCCCGGATTTTACACTGAAGCTTTCTTT. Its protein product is CASSSPPGFYTEAFF.

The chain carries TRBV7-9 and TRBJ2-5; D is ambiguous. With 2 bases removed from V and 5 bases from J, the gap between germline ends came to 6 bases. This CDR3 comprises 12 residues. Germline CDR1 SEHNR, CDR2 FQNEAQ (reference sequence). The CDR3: CASSLRVETQYF. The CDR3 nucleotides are TGTGCCAGCAGCTTAAGGGTCGAGACCCAGTACTTC.

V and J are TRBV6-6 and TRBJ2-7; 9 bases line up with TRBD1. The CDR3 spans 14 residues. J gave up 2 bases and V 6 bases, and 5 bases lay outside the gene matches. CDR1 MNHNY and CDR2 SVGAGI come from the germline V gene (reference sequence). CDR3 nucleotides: TGTGCCAGCAGGACCGGGACAGGGACCTACGAGCAGTACTTC. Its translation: CASRTGTGTYEQYF.

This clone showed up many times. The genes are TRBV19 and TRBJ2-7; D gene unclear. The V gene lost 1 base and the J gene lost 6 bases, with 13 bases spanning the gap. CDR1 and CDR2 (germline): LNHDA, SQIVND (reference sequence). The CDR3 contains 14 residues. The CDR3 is CASSIGGVALEQYF. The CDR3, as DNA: TGTGCCAGTAGTATAGGAGGAGTCGCCCTCGAGCAGTACTTC. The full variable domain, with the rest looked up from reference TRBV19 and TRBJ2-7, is DGGITQSPKYLFRKEGQNVTLSCEQNLNHDAMYWYRQDPGQGLRLIYYSQIVNDFQKGDIAEGYSVSREKKESFPLTVTSAQKNPTAFYLCASSIGGVALEQYFGPGTRLTVT.

The CDR3 DNA sequence: TGCAGCGTCCTAGCGGGAGGGCCTGGGGCGGAGCTGTTTTTT. This gives the protein CSVLAGGPGAELFF. V gene TRBV29-1 combines with J gene TRBJ2-2, with 12 bases fitting TRBD2. The germline CDR1 and CDR2 sequences are SQVTM and ANQGSEA. The CDR3 loop spans 14 amino acids. V gave up 6 bases and J gave up 10 bases; unmatched junction bases: 9.

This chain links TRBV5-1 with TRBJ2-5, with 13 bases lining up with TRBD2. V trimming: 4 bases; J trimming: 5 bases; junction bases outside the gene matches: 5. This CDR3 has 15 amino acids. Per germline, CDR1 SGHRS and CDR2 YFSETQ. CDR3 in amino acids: CASSPGLAGRETQYF. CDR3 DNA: TGCGCCAGCAGCCCGGGACTAGCGGGAAGGGAGACCCAGTACTTC. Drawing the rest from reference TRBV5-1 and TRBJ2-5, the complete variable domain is KAGVTQTPRYLIKTRGQQVTLSCSPISGHRSVSWYQQTPGQGLQFLFEYFSETQRNKGNFPGRFSGRQFSNSRSEMNVSTLELGDSALYLCASSPGLAGRETQYFGPGTRLLVL.

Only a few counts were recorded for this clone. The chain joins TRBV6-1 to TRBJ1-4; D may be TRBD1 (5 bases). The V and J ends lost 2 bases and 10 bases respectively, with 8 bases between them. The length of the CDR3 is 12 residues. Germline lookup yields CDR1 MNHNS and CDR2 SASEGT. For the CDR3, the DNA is TGTGCCAGCAGTGAAATCGGGGGAAAACTGTTTTTT. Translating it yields CASSEIGGKLFF.

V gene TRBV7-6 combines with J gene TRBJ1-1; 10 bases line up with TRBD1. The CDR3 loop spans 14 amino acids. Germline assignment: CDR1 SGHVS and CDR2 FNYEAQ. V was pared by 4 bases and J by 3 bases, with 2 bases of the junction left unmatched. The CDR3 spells CASSSGTGDTEAFF. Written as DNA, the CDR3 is TGTGCCAGCAGCTCCGGGACAGGGGACACTGAAGCTTTCTTT.

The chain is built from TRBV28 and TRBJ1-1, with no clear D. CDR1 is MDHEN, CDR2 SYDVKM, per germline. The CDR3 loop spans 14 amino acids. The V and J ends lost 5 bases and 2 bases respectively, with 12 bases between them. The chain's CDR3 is CASSPTGINTEAFF. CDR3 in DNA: TGTGCCAGCAGTCCCACGGGTATTAACACTGAAGCTTTCTTT.

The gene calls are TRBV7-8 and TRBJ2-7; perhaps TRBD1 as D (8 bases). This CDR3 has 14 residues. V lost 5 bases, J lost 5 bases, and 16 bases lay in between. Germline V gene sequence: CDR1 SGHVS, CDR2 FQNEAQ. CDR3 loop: CASSPWTGRDEQYF. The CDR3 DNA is TGTGCCAGCAGCCCTTGGACAGGGAGGGACGAGCAGTACTTC.

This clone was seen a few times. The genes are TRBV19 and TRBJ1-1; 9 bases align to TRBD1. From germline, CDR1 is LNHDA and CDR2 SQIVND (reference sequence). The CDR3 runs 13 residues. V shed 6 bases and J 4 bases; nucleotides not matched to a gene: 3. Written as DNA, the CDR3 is TGTGCCAGTAGAGCGACAGGGGGCACTGAAGCTTTCTTT. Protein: CASRATGGTEAFF. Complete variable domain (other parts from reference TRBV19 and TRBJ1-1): DGGITQSPKYLFRKEGQNVTLSCEQNLNHDAMYWYRQDPGQGLRLIYYSQIVNDFQKGDIAEGYSVSREKKESFPLTVTSAQKNPTAFYLCASRATGGTEAFFGQGTRLTVV.

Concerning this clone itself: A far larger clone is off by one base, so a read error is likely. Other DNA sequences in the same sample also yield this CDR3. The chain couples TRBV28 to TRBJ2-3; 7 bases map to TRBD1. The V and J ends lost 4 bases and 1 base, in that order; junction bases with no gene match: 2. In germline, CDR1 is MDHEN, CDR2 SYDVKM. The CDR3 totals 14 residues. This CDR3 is CASSSGQGTDTQYF. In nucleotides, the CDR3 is TGTGCCAGCAGTTCAGGACAGGGCACAGATACGCAGTATTTT.

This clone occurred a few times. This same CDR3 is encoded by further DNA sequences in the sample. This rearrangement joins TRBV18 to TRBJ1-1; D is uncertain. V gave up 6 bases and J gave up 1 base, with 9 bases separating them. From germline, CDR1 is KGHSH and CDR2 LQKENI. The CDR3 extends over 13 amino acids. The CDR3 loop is CASSPQWNTEAFF. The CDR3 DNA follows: TGTGCCAGCTCCCCCCAGTGGAACACTGAAGCTTTCTTT.

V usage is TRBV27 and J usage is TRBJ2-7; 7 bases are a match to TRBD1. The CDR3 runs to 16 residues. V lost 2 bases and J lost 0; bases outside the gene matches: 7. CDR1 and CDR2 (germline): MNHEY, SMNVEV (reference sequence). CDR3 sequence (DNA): TGTGCCAGCAGTTTAGAAACCGGGACAGTCTCCTACGAGCAGTACTTC. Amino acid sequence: CASSLETGTVSYEQYF.